This entry describes one T cell receptor beta chain. Its antigen target is currently unknown. No base-level quality is on record; no much larger clone is a single base apart. The time point label of this sample denotes: about 28 days (+/-7) after the second vaccine dose. AZD1222 recipients given second doses at about 4 weeks or at about 12 weeks were pooled, since spike-specific TCR depth and breadth were not found to differ between the two schedules. Vaccinee samples came from UK trials COV001 and COV002, including a single-blind randomized controlled phase 2/3 trial of AZD1222 (ChAdOx1 nCoV-19) in healthy adults. For TCRbeta chain sequencing, PBMC samples were collected from trial participants at day 0 and at day 28 after the second dose. The CDR3 regions of human TCRbeta chains were analyzed by immunosequencing. Regarding the original processing steps: TCRs in the repertoires were compared against a reference library of SARS-CoV-2-specific TCRs that had been generated with the MIRA antigen-specificity platform. Breadth was defined as the fraction of unique TCRs that were SARS-CoV-2-associated, and depth was defined as the fraction of total T cells that were SARS-CoV-2-associated. Using the MIRA data, each spike-specific TCR was assigned both to the spike region to which the TCR was reactive and to a CD4 or CD8 class. Log10-transformed breadth and depth values were compared by one-way ANOVA with Sidak's multiple comparisons tests. The clones in this table, taken by TCRdb from immuneACCESS, are in-frame only. Not every clone is retained; where verified, under half of the shortfall comes from an unresolved V gene, and the cause of the rest is unknown. V, J and clone size were drawn from that table, and D and trimming were deduced from the DNA. Within this sample are roughly 140,000 clones, with around 87% of them counted one time only. Of the sample, just over 9% is held by the ten largest clones.

This entry comes from a study of T cell responses to AZD1222 COVID-19 vaccine (dated by TCRdb to the early 2020s). Background on the whole study: A total of around 240 trial participants underwent TCR sequencing, of whom nearly 210 received two doses of AZD1222 and about 25 received two doses of the MenACWY control vaccine. Enrollment into the trials was organized by age into subgroups of 18-55, 56-69 and 70-plus years, and those subgroups contained approximately 160, 26 and 62 TCR-sequenced participants, respectively. Paper-wide results and their limitations: Spike-specific TCR breadth and depth rose significantly after two AZD1222 doses compared with day 0 and with MenACWY recipients. Most participants were white British and females outnumbered males, and the authors suggested that clonal diversity may have been underestimated. Nearly half of unique spike-specific TCRs reportedly recognized epitopes outside regions mutated in the B.1.351 and B.1.1.7 variants. Conclusions about previously exposed vaccinees are limited, since just 5 to 7 AZD1222 recipients were seropositive for SARS-CoV-2 at baseline. CD4 TCRs associated with the vaccine covered the entire spike protein, and the dominant responses were in regions 160-218 and 743-854. The 56-69-year group was small, and its depth increase did not reach significance, likely because of low power. Because no day 14 peak-response samples were available, repertoires were characterized only after the peak T cell response.

V is cut by 5 bases and J by 8 bases, and the space between the germline ends is 18 bases. CDR3 length: 14 amino acids, cysteine to phenylalanine. Only the CDR3 part of the read is kept: 42 bases, read in frame from the first base. According to the germline V gene (reference sequence), CDR1 reads SEHNR and CDR2 reads FQNEAQ. This clonotype originated in an adult who received the AZD1222 COVID-19 vaccine. The sequence joins TRBV7-9 to TRBJ1-1, with no reliable assignment of the D segment. The specimen was peripheral blood, collected 28 days after the second AZD1222 dose. DNA sequence: TGTGCCAGCAGCGGGAAAGGCGCAGTCGCCGAAGCTTTCTTT. Its translation reads: CASSGKGAVAEAFF.